The next 18 T cell receptor beta chains were all read from a single sample in a study of blood T cell repertoires in COVID-19. Produced via immunoSEQ multiplex PCR; TCRdb's table is partial and in-frame only. This sample has about 110,000 clones, with about three quarters found just once. The sequenced sample was peripheral blood. These receptor sequences come from a middle-aged woman with acute or convalescent COVID-19.

This clone was seen a few times. The chain combines TRBV6-1 with TRBJ2-2; a weak D match, TRBD2 (5 bases). Trimming removed 0 bases from V and 0 bases from J, with 14 bases in between. The CDR3 covers 18 residues. CDR1 MNHNS and CDR2 SASEGT come from the germline V gene. CDR3 coding DNA: TGTGCCAGCAGTGAAGCGACCTCTGCGGGCCCGAACACCGGGGAGCTGTTTTTT. It specifies CASSEATSAGPNTGELFF.

In this sample, this clone turned up once. The rearrangement links TRBV5-6 to TRBJ2-5, with D tentatively TRBD1 (5 bases). Trimming removed 4 bases from V and 5 bases from J, with 15 bases in between. The CDR3 loop spans 14 amino acids. Germline lookup yields CDR1 SGHDT and CDR2 YYEEEE. As DNA, the CDR3 is TGTGCCAGCAGCCCTGGGCCAGGGCTGGAGACCCAGTACTTC. It is translated as CASSPGPGLETQYF.

The rearrangement links TRBV5-1 to TRBJ2-1; possibly TRBD2 for D (6 bases). From germline, CDR1 is SGHRS and CDR2 YFSETQ. V dropped 4 bases and J dropped 5 bases, with 13 bases sitting between them. The CDR3 consists of 14 residues. The CDR3 DNA reads TGCGCCAGCAGCGCGCGGGGAGAACACAATGAGCAGTTCTTC. It translates to CASSARGEHNEQFF.

The CDR3 sequence is CASSLSPLVQGDRGGELFF. The CDR3, as DNA: TGTGCCAGCAGCTTATCCCCGTTAGTACAGGGGGATAGAGGCGGGGAGCTGTTTTTT. The V call is TRBV7-6, the J call TRBJ2-2, with 8 bases matching TRBD1. The CDR3 runs to 19 residues. The germline CDR1 and CDR2 sequences are SGHVS and FNYEAQ. Unmatched junction bases numbered 18, after V lost 2 bases and J lost 7 bases. The whole variable domain, remainder taken from reference TRBV7-6 and TRBJ2-2, is GAGVSQSPRYKVTKRGQDVALRCDPISGHVSLYWYRQALGQGPEFLTYFNYEAQQDKSGLPNDRFSAERPEGSISTLTIQRTEQRDSAMYRCASSLSPLVQGDRGGELFFGEGSRLTVL.

V usage is TRBV3-1 (or the pseudogene TRBV3-2) and J usage is TRBJ2-7, with a tentative D call TRBD2 (6 bases). This CDR3 is built from 16 residues. The germline gives CDR1 LGHDT, CDR2 YNNKEL (reference sequence). V gave up 4 bases and J gave up 7 bases, with 23 bases separating them. CDR3 residues: CASSLRMAGPSGEQYF. The CDR3, as DNA: TGTGCCAGCAGCCTTCGGATGGCGGGGCCCTCTGGGGAGCAGTACTTC.

The V gene is TRBV7-2, the J gene TRBJ2-2; 12 bases agree with TRBD2. The CDR3 consists of 16 residues. V lost 1 base and J lost 5; bases outside the gene matches: 2. Germline V gene data show CDR1 as SGHTA and CDR2 as FQGNSA. The DNA for the CDR3 is TGTGCCAGCAGCTTAGTACTAGCGGGGGGAACCGGGGAGCTGTTTTTT. This sequence encodes CASSLVLAGGTGELFF.

V gene TRBV6-1 combines with J gene TRBJ2-3; 12 nucleotides line up with TRBD2. Germline V lookup: CDR1 MNHNS, CDR2 SASEGT. The V and J ends lost 0 bases and 6 bases, in that order; junction bases with no gene match: 4. CDR3 length: 16 amino acids. CDR3 in DNA: TGTGCCAGCAGTGAAGCGTGGCTAGCGGGGGGGGATACGCAGTATTTT. Translating it yields CASSEAWLAGGDTQYF.

This sequence joins TRBV6-5 and TRBJ1-6; a possible D gene is TRBD1 (6 bases). CDR3 length: 14 amino acids. V lost 8 bases, J lost 5 bases, and 13 bases lay in between. Germline loops: CDR1 MNHEY, CDR2 SVGAGI. This CDR3 is CASGTGWDNSPLHF. The CDR3 nucleotides read TGTGCCAGCGGAACAGGGTGGGATAATTCACCCCTCCACTTT.

The rearrangement uses TRBV5-1 and TRBJ2-1; D is perhaps TRBD2 (7 bases). Trimming shortened V by 4 bases and J by 12 bases, and 23 bases separated the two germline ends. The CDR3 runs to 15 residues. Germline lookup yields CDR1 SGHRS and CDR2 YFSETQ. CDR3 region: CASSPKEGGAARQFF. The CDR3 DNA follows: TGCGCCAGCAGCCCGAAGGAGGGGGGGGCCGCCAGGCAGTTCTTC.

The V gene is TRBV7-2, the J gene TRBJ1-1; no clear D. The germline V and J ends were trimmed by 1 base and 0 bases, with 9 bases remaining between them. Germline V CDR1 and CDR2: SGHTA, FQGNSA. The CDR3 covers 15 residues. The DNA for the CDR3 is TGTGCCAGCAGCTTAGTAGATCTCATGAACACTGAAGCTTTCTTT. It is translated as CASSLVDLMNTEAFF.

V usage is TRBV5-1 and J usage is TRBJ1-6; unclear D gene. Germline V gives CDR1 SGHRS, CDR2 YFSETQ. V was clipped by 2 bases and J by 6 bases, with 9 bases between them. The CDR3 has 14 residues. The CDR3 region has the DNA TGCGCCAGCAGCTTAGGAGAAATTAATTCACCCCTCCACTTT. Amino acid sequence: CASSLGEINSPLHF.

The chain employs TRBV4-1 and TRBJ2-1; 11 nucleotides agree with TRBD2. The CDR3 length is 15 residues. J lost 5 bases, V lost 4 bases, and 4 bases had no gene match. Germline CDR1 and CDR2: MGHRA and YSYEKL. The CDR3 spells CASSLLAGVDNEQFF. The DNA of the CDR3 is TGCGCCAGCAGCCTACTAGCGGGGGTTGACAATGAGCAGTTCTTC.

J is TRBJ2-3 and V is TRBV6-5; tentative D call: TRBD1 (5 bases). CDR3 length: 13 residues. CDR1 and CDR2 from the germline V gene are MNHEY and SVGAGI. V lost 5 bases and J lost 6, with 12 bases in between. In DNA, the CDR3 is TGTGCCAGCAGTAAACGATCAGGGGATACGCAGTATTTT. It encodes CASSKRSGDTQYF.

J is TRBJ2-7 and V is TRBV11-2; 10 nucleotides match TRBD1. The CDR3 consists of 18 residues. V was clipped by 5 bases and J by 1 base; unmatched bases: 14. CDR1 is SGHAT and CDR2 is FQNNGV in the germline V gene. The CDR3 sequence: CASSPLRRDRGRSYEQYF. The CDR3 DNA reads as TGTGCCAGCAGCCCCCTACGGAGGGACAGGGGAAGGTCCTACGAGCAGTACTTC.

This clone was detected only once. The CDR3 loop reads CASRSGASYEQYF. CDR3 bases: TGTGCCAGCAGGTCCGGTGCCTCCTACGAGCAGTACTTC. The rearrangement joins TRBV2 to TRBJ2-7, with unresolved D. V was trimmed by 6 bases and J by 0 bases, leaving 9 bases between them. The germline gives CDR1 SNHLY, CDR2 FYNNEI. This CDR3 comprises 13 residues.

The chain recombines TRBV7-9 with TRBJ1-1; no definite D call. Trimming left V 0 bases short and J 5 bases short, with 7 bases between. This CDR3 is built from 13 residues. Germline V gene data show CDR1 as SEHNR and CDR2 as FQNEAQ (reference sequence). The CDR3 coding sequence is TGTGCCAGCAGCTTAGCGGGGAGAACTGAAGCTTTCTTT. Encoded protein: CASSLAGRTEAFF.

The V and J genes are TRBV21-1 and TRBJ2-4; TRBD2, as called in the table, went unchecked against the DNA. TRBV21-1 is a recognized pseudogene. CDR3 length equals 19 residues. The CDR3 is CASVFSSGGAWVAKNIQYF. In DNA, the CDR3 is TGTGCCAGCGTATTTTCGTCGGGGGGCGCTTGGGTAGCCAAAAACATTCAGTACTTC.

Written as DNA, the CDR3 is TGCGCCAGCAGTGATCCCGGGGGGTCAACTAACACCGGGGAGCTGTTTTTT. It specifies CASSDPGGSTNTGELFF. V gene TRBV10-1 combines with J gene TRBJ2-2, with 7 bases fitting TRBD2. The CDR3 spans 17 residues. J gave up 2 bases and V 3 bases, and 9 bases lay outside the gene matches. The germline V gene has CDR1 WNHNN and CDR2 SYGVQD (reference sequence).